Listed here is a single T cell receptor beta chain. Antigen specificity is unknown. Treatment indicated: approximately 18 received Ad26.COV2.S at low or high dose, single or two shots; about 5 received placebo; per-sample allocation not given. All samples were drawn on day 63, counting from the first vaccine or placebo injection. Boston supplied an adult donor aged 18-55 years. CDR1 and CDR2 (germline): LGHNA, YSLEER. The CDR3 totals 15 residues. Trimming removed 0 bases from V and 0 bases from J, with 6 bases in between. The record originates from a study of Ad26.COV2.S vaccination and SARS-CoV-2 variants. General observations from the study: Vaccine and placebo groups showed comparable non-spike TCR breadth.

The data were produced by immunoSEQ multiplex PCR, yet TCRdb's version contains in-frame clones alone and is incomplete. The sample consists of 300,000 to 400,000 clones, 80% to 90% of them appearing once. The receptor comes from a person between 18 and 60 years old who received the Ad26.COV2.S COVID-19 vaccine or a placebo. The sample was peripheral blood, taken in a trial of Ad26.COV2.S vaccine versus placebo. This chain uses TRBV4-3 with TRBJ2-1; D gene uncertain. CDR3 sequence: CASSQDLPSYNEQFF. The CDR3 DNA is TGCGCCAGCAGCCAAGATTTACCCTCCTACAATGAGCAGTTCTTC.